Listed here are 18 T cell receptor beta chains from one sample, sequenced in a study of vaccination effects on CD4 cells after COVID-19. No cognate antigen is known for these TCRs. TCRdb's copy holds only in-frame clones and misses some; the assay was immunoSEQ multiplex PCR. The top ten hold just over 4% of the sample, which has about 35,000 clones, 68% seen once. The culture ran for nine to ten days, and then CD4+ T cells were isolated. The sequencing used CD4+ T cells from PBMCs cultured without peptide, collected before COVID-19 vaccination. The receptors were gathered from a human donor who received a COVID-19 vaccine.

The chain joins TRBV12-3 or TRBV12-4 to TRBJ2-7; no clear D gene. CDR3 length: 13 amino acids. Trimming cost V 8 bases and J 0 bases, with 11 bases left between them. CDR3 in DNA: TGTGCCAGCGCGGACCTAAGCTCCTACGAGCAGTACTTC. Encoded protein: CASADLSSYEQYF.

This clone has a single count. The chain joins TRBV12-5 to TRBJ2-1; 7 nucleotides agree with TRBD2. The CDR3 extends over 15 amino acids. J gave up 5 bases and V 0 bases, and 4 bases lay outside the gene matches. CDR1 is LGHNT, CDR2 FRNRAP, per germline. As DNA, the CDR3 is TGTGCTAGTGGTTTGGTGGCTAGCGGAAACAATGAGCAGTTCTTC. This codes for CASGLVASGNNEQFF.

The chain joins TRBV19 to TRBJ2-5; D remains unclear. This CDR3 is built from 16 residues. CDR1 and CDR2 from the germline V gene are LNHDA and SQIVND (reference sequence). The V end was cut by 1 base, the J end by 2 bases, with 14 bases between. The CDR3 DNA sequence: TGTGCCAGTAGTATAGTATGGAAAGGGTATCAAGAGACCCAGTACTTC. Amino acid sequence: CASSIVWKGYQETQYF.

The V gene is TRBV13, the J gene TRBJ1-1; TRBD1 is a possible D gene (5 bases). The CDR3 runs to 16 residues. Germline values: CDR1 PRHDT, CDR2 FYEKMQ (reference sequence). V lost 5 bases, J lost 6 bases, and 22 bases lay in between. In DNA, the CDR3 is TGTGCCAGCAGCCCAAATACCGACAGAAGAAGAGCTGAAGCTTTCTTT. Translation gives CASSPNTDRRRAEAFF.

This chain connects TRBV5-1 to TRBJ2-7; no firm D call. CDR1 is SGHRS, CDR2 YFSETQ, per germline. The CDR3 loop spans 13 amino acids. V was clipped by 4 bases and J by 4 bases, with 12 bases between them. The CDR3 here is CASSVSPGYEQYF. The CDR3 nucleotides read TGCGCCAGCAGCGTGTCCCCCGGGTACGAGCAGTACTTC.

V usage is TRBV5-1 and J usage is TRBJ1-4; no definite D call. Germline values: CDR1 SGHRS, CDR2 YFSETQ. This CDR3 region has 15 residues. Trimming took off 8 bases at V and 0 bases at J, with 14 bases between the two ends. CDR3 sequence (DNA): TGCGCCAGTAGAGAGACAAGTGCAACTAATGAAAAACTGTTTTTT. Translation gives CASRETSATNEKLFF.

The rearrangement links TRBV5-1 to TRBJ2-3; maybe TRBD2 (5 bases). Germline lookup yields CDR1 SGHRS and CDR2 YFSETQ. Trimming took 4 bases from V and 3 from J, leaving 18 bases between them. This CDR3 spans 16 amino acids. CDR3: CASSPLSGSSTDTQYF. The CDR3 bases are TGCGCCAGCAGCCCGCTCTCTGGGAGTAGTACAGATACGCAGTATTTT.

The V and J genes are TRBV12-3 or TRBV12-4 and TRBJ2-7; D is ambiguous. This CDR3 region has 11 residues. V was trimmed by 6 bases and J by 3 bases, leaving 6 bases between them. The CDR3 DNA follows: TGTGCCAGCAGCACTCTCTACGAGCAGTACTTC. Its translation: CASSTLYEQYF.

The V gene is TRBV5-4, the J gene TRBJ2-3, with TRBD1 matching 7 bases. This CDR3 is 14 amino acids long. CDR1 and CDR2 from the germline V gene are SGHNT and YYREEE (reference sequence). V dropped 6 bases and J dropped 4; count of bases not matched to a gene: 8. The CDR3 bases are TGTGCCAGCACCTGGAGCCAGGGGGCAGATACGCAGTATTTT. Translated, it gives CASTWSQGADTQYF.

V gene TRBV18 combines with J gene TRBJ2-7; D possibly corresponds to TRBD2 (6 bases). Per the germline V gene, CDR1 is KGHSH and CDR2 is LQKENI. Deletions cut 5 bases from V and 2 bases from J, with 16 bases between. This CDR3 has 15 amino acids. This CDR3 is CASSRDAGNTYEQYF. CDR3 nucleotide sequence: TGTGCCAGCTCAAGGGACGCGGGGAACACCTACGAGCAGTACTTC.

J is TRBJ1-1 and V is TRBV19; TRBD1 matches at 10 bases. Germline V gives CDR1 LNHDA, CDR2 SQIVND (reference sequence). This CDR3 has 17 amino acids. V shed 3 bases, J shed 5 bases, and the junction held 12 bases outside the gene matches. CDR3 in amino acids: CASSIIWVGDRGTEAFF. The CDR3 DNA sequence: TGTGCCAGTAGTATTATTTGGGTAGGGGACAGGGGAACTGAAGCTTTCTTT.

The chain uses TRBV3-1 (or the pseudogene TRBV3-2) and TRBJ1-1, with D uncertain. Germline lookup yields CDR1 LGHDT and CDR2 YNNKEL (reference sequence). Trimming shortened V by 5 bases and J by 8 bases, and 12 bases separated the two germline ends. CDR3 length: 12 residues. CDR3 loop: CASSGNVGEAFF. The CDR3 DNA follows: TGTGCCAGCAGCGGGAACGTGGGCGAAGCTTTCTTT.

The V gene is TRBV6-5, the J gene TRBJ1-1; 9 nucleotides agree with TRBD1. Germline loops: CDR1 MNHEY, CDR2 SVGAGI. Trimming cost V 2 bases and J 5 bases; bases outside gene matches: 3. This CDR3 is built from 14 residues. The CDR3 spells CASSYGGTGTEAFF. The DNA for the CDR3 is TGTGCCAGCAGTTACGGAGGGACAGGGACTGAAGCTTTCTTT.

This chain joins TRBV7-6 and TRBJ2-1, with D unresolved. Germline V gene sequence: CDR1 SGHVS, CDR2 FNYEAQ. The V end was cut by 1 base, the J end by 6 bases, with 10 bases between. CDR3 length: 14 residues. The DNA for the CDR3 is TGTGCCAGCAGCTTAGAAAGACGTGGCAATGAGCAGTTCTTC. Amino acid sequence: CASSLERRGNEQFF.

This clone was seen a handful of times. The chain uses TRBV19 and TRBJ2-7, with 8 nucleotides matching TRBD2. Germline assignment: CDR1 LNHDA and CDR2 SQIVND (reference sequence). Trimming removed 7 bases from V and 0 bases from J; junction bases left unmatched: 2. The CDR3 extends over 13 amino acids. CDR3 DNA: TGTGCCAGTAAGAGCGGGAGCTCCTACGAGCAGTACTTC. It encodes CASKSGSSYEQYF.

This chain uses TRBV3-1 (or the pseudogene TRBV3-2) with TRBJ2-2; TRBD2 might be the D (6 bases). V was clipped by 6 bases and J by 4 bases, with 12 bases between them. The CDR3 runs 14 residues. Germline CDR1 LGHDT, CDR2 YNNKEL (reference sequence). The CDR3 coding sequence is TGTGCCAGCAGGGCGGCGGGAAGCACCGGGGAGCTGTTTTTT. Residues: CASRAAGSTGELFF.

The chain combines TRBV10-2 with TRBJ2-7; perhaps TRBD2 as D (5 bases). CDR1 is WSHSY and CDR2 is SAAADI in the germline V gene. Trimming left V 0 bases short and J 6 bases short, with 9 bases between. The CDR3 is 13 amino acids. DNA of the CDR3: TGCGCCAGCAGTGAGTCAAGAGGACTCGAGCAGTACTTC. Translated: CASSESRGLEQYF.

In DNA, the CDR3 is TGTGCCATCAGTGAGGTTGGCGGGGGGGCCTACGAGCAGTACTTC. It translates to CAISEVGGGAYEQYF. This chain joins TRBV10-3 and TRBJ2-7, with 9 bases fitting TRBD2. Germline CDR1 and CDR2: ENHRY and SYGVKD. This CDR3 has 15 residues. The junction had 4 bases not matched to a gene; V was cut back by 2 bases and J by 2 bases.